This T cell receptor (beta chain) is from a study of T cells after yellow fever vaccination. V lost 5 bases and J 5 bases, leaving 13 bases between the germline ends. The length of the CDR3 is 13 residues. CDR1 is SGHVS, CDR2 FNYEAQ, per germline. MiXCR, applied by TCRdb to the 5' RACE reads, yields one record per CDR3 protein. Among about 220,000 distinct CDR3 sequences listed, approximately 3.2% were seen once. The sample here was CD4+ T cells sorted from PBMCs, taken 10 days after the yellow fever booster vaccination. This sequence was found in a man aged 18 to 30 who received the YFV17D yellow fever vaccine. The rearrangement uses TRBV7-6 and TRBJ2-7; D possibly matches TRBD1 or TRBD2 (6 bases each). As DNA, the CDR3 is TGTGCCAGCAGCCGGGGGACATACAACGAGCAGTACTTC. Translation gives CASSRGTYNEQYF.